This T cell receptor (beta chain) derives from a study of blood T cell repertoires in COVID-19. Looking at the study overall: Italy, Spain and the United States were the sources of the convalescent and acute COVID-19 samples. T cells, B-cell-depleted T cells, or PBMCs supplied cDNA or gDNA.

This CDR3 contains 12 residues. The V gene lost 8 bases and the J gene lost 5 bases, with 12 bases spanning the gap. Source study methods: Reference gene primer amplification gave nucleated cell count estimates. Sequencing was performed with immunoSEQ multiplex PCR; in TCRdb, only in-frame clones are kept and a portion is missing. That table is the source of V, J and clone size, and D and trimming were worked out from the DNA. This table has about 150,000 clones, 84% appearing once. The TCR originated in a woman aged 45-59 years in a cohort sampled during active or convalescent COVID-19. The sample comprised peripheral blood. This chain uses TRBV12-3 or TRBV12-4 with TRBJ1-2; the D is unclear. CDR3 sequence (DNA): TGTGCCAGCCAATCACCGGGTTATGGCTACACCTTC. Its translation: CASQSPGYGYTF.